This TCR beta chain was recorded in a study of blood T cell repertoires in COVID-19. Study details: T cells, B-cell-depleted T cells, or PBMCs supplied cDNA or gDNA.

As originally analysed: Amplification with reference gene primers provided the estimates of nucleated cell counts. Method: immunoSEQ multiplex PCR; TCRdb's copy keeps in-frame clones and lacks some. D and trimming were read from the DNA, whereas the V and J calls and clone size are those reported in that table. The data contain approximately 280,000 clones, 89% of them singletons. Germline CDR1 is KGHSH and CDR2 is LQKENI. V gave up 0 bases and J gave up 0 bases; unmatched junction bases: 8. The CDR3 contains 19 residues. The chain combines TRBV18 with TRBJ2-6, with 7 bases that match TRBD1. The sequence was obtained from a woman aged 60 to 75 with acute or convalescent COVID-19. The sample consisted of peripheral blood. The CDR3 nucleotides read TGTGCCAGCTCACCACCTATACAGGGGAAACCCTCTGGGGCCAACGTCCTGACTTTC. As protein: CASSPPIQGKPSGANVLTF.